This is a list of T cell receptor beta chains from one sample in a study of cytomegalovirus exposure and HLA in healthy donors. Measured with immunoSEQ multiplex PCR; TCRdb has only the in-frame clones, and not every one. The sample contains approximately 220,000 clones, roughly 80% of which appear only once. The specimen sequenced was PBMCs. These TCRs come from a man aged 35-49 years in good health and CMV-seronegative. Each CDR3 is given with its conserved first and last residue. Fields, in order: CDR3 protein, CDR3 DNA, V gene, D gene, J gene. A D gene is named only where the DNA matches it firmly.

CDR3aa: CATSSRQGRNQPQHF
CDR3nt: TGTGCCACCAGCTCTCGACAGGGGCGAAATCAGCCCCAGCATTTT
v_gene: TRBV15
d_gene: TRBD1
j_gene: TRBJ1-5

CDR3aa: CASSQGAGIYTGYTF
CDR3nt: TGCGCCAGCAGCCAAGGAGCGGGGATCTATACGGGCTACACCTTC
v_gene: TRBV4-1
d_gene: -
j_gene: TRBJ1-2

CDR3aa: CASSPGGPRTEAFF
CDR3nt: TGTGCCAGCTCACCGGGAGGGCCGCGCACTGAAGCTTTCTTT
v_gene: TRBV18
d_gene: -
j_gene: TRBJ1-1

CDR3aa: CASSRQGASTDTQYF
CDR3nt: TGTGCCAGCAGCCGACAGGGGGCTAGCACAGATACGCAGTATTTT
v_gene: TRBV6-5
d_gene: TRBD1
j_gene: TRBJ2-3

CDR3aa: CASSLPQGSYNEQFF
CDR3nt: TGTGCCAGCAGCTTACCCCAGGGTTCCTACAATGAGCAGTTCTTC
v_gene: TRBV11-2
d_gene: -
j_gene: TRBJ2-1

CDR3aa: CASSLIGRGGLGSMDF
CDR3nt: TGTGCCAGCAGCCTCATAGGTCGGGGGGGCTTGGGGAGCATGGACTTC
v_gene: TRBV6-6
d_gene: TRBD2
j_gene: TRBJ2-7

CDR3aa: CASSAGTGGENSPLHF
CDR3nt: TGTGCCAGTAGTGCCGGGACAGGGGGCGAGAATTCACCCCTCCACTTT
v_gene: TRBV19
d_gene: TRBD1
j_gene: TRBJ1-6

CDR3aa: CASSLEGARYNEQFF
CDR3nt: TGTGCCAGCAGCTTGGAGGGGGCTAGGTACAATGAGCAGTTCTTC
v_gene: TRBV7-3
d_gene: -
j_gene: TRBJ2-1

CDR3aa: CASRLSGSRTDTQYF
CDR3nt: TGTGCCAGCAGATTGAGCGGGTCCCGCACAGATACGCAGTATTTT
v_gene: TRBV5-4
d_gene: -
j_gene: TRBJ2-3

CDR3aa: CASSLDHGGAYNEQFF
CDR3nt: TGCGCCAGCAGCTTGGACCACGGGGGGGCCTACAATGAGCAGTTCTTC
v_gene: TRBV5-1
d_gene: TRBD2
j_gene: TRBJ2-1

CDR3aa: CAWTQDTEAFF
CDR3nt: TGTGCCTGGACTCAGGACACTGAAGCTTTCTTT
v_gene: TRBV30
d_gene: -
j_gene: TRBJ1-1

CDR3aa: CASNPSPGLAGGRTDTQYF
CDR3nt: TGCGCCAGCAACCCATCACCGGGACTAGCGGGAGGGCGAACAGATACGCAGTATTTT
v_gene: TRBV4-1
d_gene: TRBD2
j_gene: TRBJ2-3

CDR3aa: CASSTLAGGPGNEQFF
CDR3nt: TGTGCCAGCAGCACCTTAGCGGGAGGGCCAGGGAATGAGCAGTTCTTC
v_gene: TRBV4-2
d_gene: TRBD2
j_gene: TRBJ2-1

CDR3aa: CASSLNSLQETQYF
CDR3nt: TGTGCCAGCAGCTTAAACAGTCTTCAAGAGACCCAGTACTTC
v_gene: TRBV7-9
d_gene: -
j_gene: TRBJ2-5

CDR3aa: CASSRQGASDEQFF
CDR3nt: TGTGCCAGCAGTAGGCAGGGGGCTTCGGATGAGCAGTTCTTC
v_gene: TRBV6-1
d_gene: TRBD1
j_gene: TRBJ2-1

CDR3aa: CASSPTTGPDTQYF
CDR3nt: TGTGCCAGCTCACCCACGACAGGGCCTGATACGCAGTATTTT
v_gene: TRBV18
d_gene: TRBD1
j_gene: TRBJ2-3

CDR3aa: CASSQGDTRYIQYF
CDR3nt: TGTGCCAGCAGCCAAGGGGACACTAGGTACATTCAGTACTTC
v_gene: TRBV7-9
d_gene: -
j_gene: TRBJ2-4

CDR3aa: CASSMGQGLNYGGYTF
CDR3nt: TGTGCCAGCAGTATGGGGCAGGGTCTAAACTATGGTGGCTACACCTTC
v_gene: TRBV28
d_gene: -
j_gene: TRBJ1-2

CDR3aa: CASRTTGTGHYEQYF
CDR3nt: TGTGCCAGCAGAACAACCGGGACAGGTCACTACGAGCAGTACTTC
v_gene: TRBV28
d_gene: TRBD1
j_gene: TRBJ2-7

CDR3aa: CASSYYRGHNEQFF
CDR3nt: TGTGCCAGCAGTTACTACAGGGGCCACAATGAGCAGTTCTTC
v_gene: TRBV6-5
d_gene: TRBD1
j_gene: TRBJ2-1

CDR3aa: CASSPQGGTNTGELFF
CDR3nt: TGTGCCAGCAGCCCGCAGGGGGGTACCAACACCGGGGAGCTGTTTTTT
v_gene: TRBV7-2
d_gene: -
j_gene: TRBJ2-2

CDR3aa: CASSPDTYGYTF
CDR3nt: TGTGCCAGCTCGCCGGACACCTATGGCTACACCTTC
v_gene: TRBV18
d_gene: -
j_gene: TRBJ1-2

CDR3aa: CASSRPGGTYEQYF
CDR3nt: TGTGCCAGCAGCAGACCAGGGGGCACTTACGAGCAGTACTTC
v_gene: TRBV5-6
d_gene: TRBD1
j_gene: TRBJ2-7

CDR3aa: CASSQDRVEEKLFF
CDR3nt: TGCGCCAGCAGCCAAGACCGGGTGGAGGAAAAACTGTTTTTT
v_gene: TRBV4-1
d_gene: -
j_gene: TRBJ1-4

CDR3aa: CASSLLPTVNTEAFF
CDR3nt: TGCGCCAGCAGCCTCCTCCCCACAGTGAACACTGAAGCTTTCTTT
v_gene: TRBV4-1
d_gene: -
j_gene: TRBJ1-1

CDR3aa: CASSGQSGGGGGTQYF
CDR3nt: TGTGCCAGCAGCGGCCAGAGCGGGGGGGGAGGAGGGACCCAGTACTTC
v_gene: TRBV7-6
d_gene: TRBD2
j_gene: TRBJ2-5

CDR3aa: CASSTTDSNQPQHF
CDR3nt: TGTGCCAGCTCTACTACCGATAGCAATCAGCCCCAGCATTTT
v_gene: TRBV27
d_gene: -
j_gene: TRBJ1-5

CDR3aa: CASSLEAGVANEQFF
CDR3nt: TGCGCCAGCAGCTTGGAAGCGGGAGTAGCGAATGAGCAGTTCTTC
v_gene: TRBV5-1
d_gene: TRBD2
j_gene: TRBJ2-1

CDR3aa: CASSFDIDRGSDTQYF
CDR3nt: TGTGCCAGCAGTTTCGATATAGACAGGGGTTCCGATACGCAGTATTTT
v_gene: TRBV28
d_gene: TRBD1
j_gene: TRBJ2-3

CDR3aa: CASSLGGQYGYTF
CDR3nt: TGTGCCAGCAGTTTAGGGGGACAATATGGCTACACCTTC
v_gene: TRBV27
d_gene: -
j_gene: TRBJ1-2

CDR3aa: CASSQEAGWYQPQHF
CDR3nt: TGCGCCAGCAGCCAAGAGGCAGGGTGGTATCAGCCCCAGCATTTT
v_gene: TRBV4-1
d_gene: -
j_gene: TRBJ1-5

CDR3aa: CASSSLTGPHDEQYF
CDR3nt: TGTGCCAGCAGCAGCCTGACAGGACCACATGATGAGCAGTACTTC
v_gene: TRBV5-6
d_gene: -
j_gene: TRBJ2-7

CDR3aa: CASSKQGALGYTF
CDR3nt: TGTGCCAGCAGCAAACAGGGGGCCCTTGGCTACACCTTC
v_gene: TRBV7-3
d_gene: TRBD1
j_gene: TRBJ1-2

CDR3aa: CASSPSGGSRQPQHF
CDR3nt: TGTGCCAGCAGTCCTTCTGGGGGGTCGCGTCAGCCCCAGCATTTT
v_gene: TRBV6-5
d_gene: -
j_gene: TRBJ1-5

CDR3aa: CASSQGQFYNSPLHF
CDR3nt: TGTGCCAGCAGCCAAGGACAATTCTATAATTCACCCCTCCACTTT
v_gene: TRBV4-2
d_gene: -
j_gene: TRBJ1-6